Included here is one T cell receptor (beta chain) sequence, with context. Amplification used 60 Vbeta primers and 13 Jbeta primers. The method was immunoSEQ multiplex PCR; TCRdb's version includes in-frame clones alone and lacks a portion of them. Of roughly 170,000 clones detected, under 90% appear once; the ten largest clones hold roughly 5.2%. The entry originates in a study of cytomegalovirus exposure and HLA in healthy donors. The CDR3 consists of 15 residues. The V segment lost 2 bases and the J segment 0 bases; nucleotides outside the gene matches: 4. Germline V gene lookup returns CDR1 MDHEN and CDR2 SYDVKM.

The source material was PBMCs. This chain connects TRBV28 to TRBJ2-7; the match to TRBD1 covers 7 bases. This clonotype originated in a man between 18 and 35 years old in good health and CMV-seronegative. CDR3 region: CASSLPGQASYEQYF. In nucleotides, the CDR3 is TGTGCCAGCAGTTTACCCGGACAGGCCTCCTACGAGCAGTACTTC.